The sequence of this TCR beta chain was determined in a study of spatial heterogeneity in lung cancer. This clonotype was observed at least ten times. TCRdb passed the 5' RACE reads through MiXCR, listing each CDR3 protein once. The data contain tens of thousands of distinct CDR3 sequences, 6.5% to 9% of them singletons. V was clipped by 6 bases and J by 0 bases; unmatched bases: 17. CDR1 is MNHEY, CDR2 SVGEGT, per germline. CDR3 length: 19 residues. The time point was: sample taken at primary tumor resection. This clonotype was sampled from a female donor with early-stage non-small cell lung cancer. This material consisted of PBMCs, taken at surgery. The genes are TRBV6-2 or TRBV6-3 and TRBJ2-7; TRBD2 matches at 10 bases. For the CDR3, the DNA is TGTGCCAGCAGGAGCCAGACAGGAAGCGGGAGGGGGGCCTCCTACGAGCAGTACTTC. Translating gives CASRSQTGSGRGASYEQYF.